This T cell receptor (beta chain) was recorded in a study of blood T cell repertoires in COVID-19. Looking at the study overall: Donors in the United States, Italy and Spain gave samples during acute or convalescent COVID-19. PBMCs, B-cell-depleted T cells, or T cells were the source of the cDNA or gDNA that made up the material.

Trimming took 4 bases from V and 8 from J; bases not matched to a gene: 9. CDR3 length: 14 residues. The germline CDR1 and CDR2 sequences are LGHDT and YNNKEL (reference sequence). In its sample, this clone was seen once. Authors' analysis steps: The assay estimated nucleated cells by amplifying reference gene primers. Assay used: immunoSEQ multiplex PCR; TCRdb lists only in-frame clones, some missing. The V and J calls and clone size were taken over from that table, and D and trimming were inferred from the DNA. The table includes about 240,000 clones, roughly 82% detected once. The origin of this receptor is a woman aged 70-85 years with acute or convalescent COVID-19. The material sequenced was peripheral blood. The V gene is TRBV3-1 (or the pseudogene TRBV3-2), the J gene TRBJ1-2; 8 bases align to TRBD1. CDR3 in amino acids: CASSPYRTGSGYTF. The CDR3 nucleotides read TGTGCCAGCAGCCCTTACCGGACAGGGAGCGGCTACACCTTC.